The 15 T cell receptor beta chains below were found in one sample sequenced in a study of blood T cell repertoires in COVID-19. Profiled with immunoSEQ multiplex PCR; TCRdb holds only in-frame clones, not every one. The sample records 200,000 to 300,000 clones, approximately 88% being singletons. Sequenced: PBMCs or T cells enriched from blood (not recorded which). The receptors were gathered from a woman in her 30s with acute COVID-19.

This clone was picked up one time. The chain employs TRBV5-1 and TRBJ2-5; D is ambiguous. The CDR3 consists of 13 residues. Germline V gene lookup returns CDR1 SGHRS and CDR2 YFSETQ. V dropped 4 bases and J dropped 5 bases, with 12 bases sitting between them. The CDR3 DNA is TGCGCCAGCAGCAATTTGGGCCTCGAGACCCAGTACTTC. Translating it yields CASSNLGLETQYF.

This rearrangement joins TRBV25-1 to TRBJ1-2, with D perhaps TRBD1 (6 bases). The CDR3 is made up of 13 amino acids. The V and J ends lost 7 bases and 8 bases respectively, with 17 bases between them. Per the germline V gene, CDR1 is MGHDK and CDR2 is SYGVNS. The CDR3 loop reads CASKGGGGFGYTF. CDR3 coding DNA: TGTGCCAGCAAAGGAGGGGGAGGGTTCGGCTACACCTTC.

This chain joins TRBV5-4 and TRBJ1-1, with a tentative D call TRBD1 (5 bases). Per the germline V gene, CDR1 is SGHNT and CDR2 is YYREEE (reference sequence). CDR3 length equals 14 residues. Between the trimmed V and J ends, which lost 0 bases and 5 bases, there was a span of 11 bases. As DNA, the CDR3 is TGTGCCAGCAGCTTGGCTCCCGACAGTACTGAAGCTTTCTTT. Translated: CASSLAPDSTEAFF.

This chain connects TRBV6-5 to TRBJ2-7, with 9 nucleotides matching TRBD1. The CDR3 consists of 14 residues. In germline, CDR1 is MNHEY, CDR2 SVGAGI. The V segment lost 8 bases and the J segment 3 bases; nucleotides outside the gene matches: 8. Written as DNA, the CDR3 is TGTGCCAGCGCCCCTGGGACAGGGTACTACGAGCAGTACTTC. It yields the protein CASAPGTGYYEQYF.

This chain uses TRBV4-2 with TRBJ2-7; 10 bases agree with TRBD2. The V gene's germline CDR1 is LGHNA and CDR2 YNFKEQ. The CDR3 has 16 residues. V trimming: 3 bases; J trimming: 2 bases; junction bases outside the gene matches: 7. CDR3 residues: CASSQAGTSDAYEQYF. Here the CDR3 DNA reads TGTGCCAGCAGCCAGGCAGGGACTAGCGACGCCTACGAGCAGTACTTC.

The chain is built from TRBV12-3 or TRBV12-4 and TRBJ1-2, with D hard to call. The V and J ends lost 2 bases and 7 bases respectively, with 8 bases between them. The CDR3 runs to 12 residues. CDR3 coding DNA: TGTGCCAGCAGTTTATCTGAGGCTGGCTACACCTTC. It encodes CASSLSEAGYTF.

This clone was seen only once. The V gene is TRBV4-1, the J gene TRBJ1-6; 7 positions match TRBD1. V lost 2 bases to trimming and J lost 7 bases; unmatched junction nucleotides: 5. The germline V gene encodes CDR1 MGHRA and CDR2 YSYEKL. This CDR3 region has 15 residues. As DNA, the CDR3 is TGCGCCAGCAGCCAATACGACAGGGTAAATTCACCCCTCCACTTT. Residues: CASSQYDRVNSPLHF.

This clone has a handful of counts. The chain joins TRBV5-1 to TRBJ1-2, with 8 bases fitting TRBD1. The length of the CDR3 is 13 residues. Germline V lookup: CDR1 SGHRS, CDR2 YFSETQ. J was trimmed by 3 bases and V by 5 bases; bases with no gene match: 3. CDR3 coding DNA: TGCGCCAGCAGGGAGACAGGGGACTATGGCTACACCTTC. Translating it yields CASRETGDYGYTF.

The chain combines TRBV11-3 with TRBJ2-1, with D perhaps matching TRBD1 (5 bases). CDR1 and CDR2 (germline): SGHNT, YENEEA. The V end was cut by 0 bases, the J end by 2 bases, with 11 bases between. CDR3 size: 16 residues. The CDR3 sequence: CASSLDGRGAYNEQFF. The CDR3 coding sequence is TGTGCCAGCAGCTTAGATGGTAGGGGCGCCTACAATGAGCAGTTCTTC.

This chain uses TRBV14 with TRBJ1-6; perhaps TRBD1 as D (5 bases). The CDR3 extends over 16 amino acids. V gave up 0 bases and J gave up 4 bases, with 10 bases separating them. From germline, CDR1 is SGHDN and CDR2 FVKESK. CDR3 sequence (DNA): TGTGCCAGCAGCCAAGATAGGGGAAATTATAATTCACCCCTCCACTTT. Its translation: CASSQDRGNYNSPLHF.

This clone was picked up one time. The chain combines TRBV5-5 with TRBJ2-2; D may be TRBD1 (5 bases). CDR1 SGHKS and CDR2 YYEKEE come from the germline V gene (reference sequence). This CDR3 region has 15 residues. Trimming pared 0 bases from V and 6 bases from J, leaving 12 bases between. CDR3 protein: CASSLVPGWAGELFF. The CDR3 DNA sequence: TGTGCCAGCAGCTTGGTGCCAGGGTGGGCCGGGGAGCTGTTTTTT.

The chain joins TRBV5-1 to TRBJ1-6; D is unclear. Germline V CDR1 and CDR2: SGHRS, YFSETQ. Trimming left V 4 bases short and J 0 bases short, with 17 bases between. The CDR3 loop spans 18 amino acids. CDR3 loop: CASSEGSKPFSYNSPLHF. CDR3 DNA sequence: TGCGCCAGCAGCGAGGGATCGAAGCCTTTCTCCTATAATTCACCCCTCCACTTT.

The J gene is TRBJ2-5, the V gene TRBV5-6; 7 bases match TRBD2. CDR1 is SGHDT, CDR2 YYEEEE, per germline. The CDR3 runs to 14 residues. With V trimmed by 4 bases and J by 4 bases, 7 bases remained unmatched. CDR3 protein: CASSGEGGVETQYF. The CDR3 DNA is TGTGCCAGCAGCGGGGAGGGAGGGGTAGAGACCCAGTACTTC. Together with reference TRBV5-6 and TRBJ2-5, the CDR3 gives the full variable domain: DAGVTQSPTHLIKTRGQQVTLRCSPKSGHDTVSWYQQALGQGPQFIFQYYEEEERQRGNFPDRFSGHQFPNYSSELNVNALLLGDSALYLCASSGEGGVETQYFGPGTRLLVL.

The genes are TRBV20-1 and TRBJ2-3, with a possible D match to TRBD1 (5 bases). Deletions cut 3 bases from V and 1 base from J, with 14 bases between. The CDR3 extends over 15 amino acids. The germline V gene encodes CDR1 DFQATT and CDR2 SNEGSKA (reference sequence). In DNA form, the CDR3 reads TGCAGTGCTAGTGGTGGGGCTCGGGGCACAGATACGCAGTATTTT. It is translated as CSASGGARGTDTQYF.

The V gene is TRBV5-5, the J gene TRBJ2-5; D is uncertain. Looked up from germline, CDR1 is SGHKS and CDR2 is YYEKEE (reference sequence). This CDR3 spans 13 amino acids. Trimming removed 4 bases from V and 5 bases from J, with 12 bases in between. This CDR3 reads CASSPVFLETQYF. DNA of the CDR3: TGTGCCAGCAGCCCTGTTTTCCTGGAGACCCAGTACTTC. The full variable domain, completed using reference TRBV5-5 and TRBJ2-5, is DAGVTQSPTHLIKTRGQQVTLRCSPISGHKSVSWYQQVLGQGPQFIFQYYEKEERGRGNFPDRFSARQFPNYSSELNVNALLLGDSALYLCASSPVFLETQYFGPGTRLLVL.